This T cell receptor (beta chain) was retrieved from a study of blood T cell repertoires in COVID-19. On the study more broadly: T cells, B-cell-depleted T cells, or PBMCs supplied cDNA or gDNA.

Losses at the gene ends were 0 bases for V and 10 bases for J; bases not matched to a gene: 8. Germline CDR1 is SGHKS and CDR2 is YYEKEE (reference sequence). This CDR3 spans 15 amino acids. As processed by the authors: Reference gene primer amplification in the assay estimated nucleated cell counts. Repertoires were generated with immunoSEQ multiplex PCR, while TCRdb's copy carries only in-frame clones and drops some. V, J and clone size were drawn from that table, and D and trimming were deduced from the DNA. The table records approximately 460,000 clones, nearly 90% of them present only once. The sequence came from a man aged 18 to 30 with COVID-19, enrolled during active disease. The specimen sequenced was peripheral blood. V gene TRBV5-5 combines with J gene TRBJ2-5, with TRBD2 matching 11 bases. Written as DNA, the CDR3 is TGTGCCAGCAGCTTGGAGGGACTAGCGGTTTCAGGCCAGTACTTC. This sequence encodes CASSLEGLAVSGQYF. Supplemented by reference TRBV5-5 and TRBJ2-5, the full variable domain reads DAGVTQSPTHLIKTRGQQVTLRCSPISGHKSVSWYQQVLGQGPQFIFQYYEKEERGRGNFPDRFSARQFPNYSSELNVNALLLGDSALYLCASSLEGLAVSGQYFGPGTRLLVL.